This entry is about one T cell receptor (beta chain). CDR1 is MNHEY and CDR2 is SMNVEV in the germline V gene (reference sequence). This CDR3 comprises 14 residues. The V gene end was trimmed by 5 bases and the J gene end by 5 bases; junction bases not matched to a gene: 4. The entry originates in a study of OX40 agonist ivuxolimab in advanced cancers. Assay used: immunoSEQ multiplex PCR; TCRdb lists only in-frame clones, some missing. The sample carries over 25,000 clones, approximately 84% recorded once. The sequences come from CD4+ or CD8+ T cells sorted from blood, collected in a trial of the OX40 agonist ivuxolimab. V is TRBV27 and J is TRBJ2-1; 9 nucleotides agree with TRBD1. The receptor's source is an adult with an advanced solid tumor such as melanoma, head and neck, liver or kidney cancer. The CDR3 protein is CASSRTGADNEQFF. The CDR3, as DNA: TGTGCCAGCAGTCGGACAGGGGCAGACAATGAGCAGTTCTTC.